The 26 T cell receptor beta chains reported below all come from one sample, sequenced in a study of blood T cell repertoires in COVID-19. Profiling relied on immunoSEQ multiplex PCR, and the TCRdb table lists in-frame clones only, not all of them. The sample shows 95,000 to 150,000 clones, about 90% of them seen only once. Sequencing was performed on peripheral blood. Receptors originate from a woman aged 55-70 years with COVID-19, enrolled during active disease.

J is TRBJ1-6 and V is TRBV29-1; 8 positions agree with TRBD1. This CDR3 comprises 13 residues. Germline V gives CDR1 SQVTM, CDR2 ANQGSEA. Germline trimming cut 7 bases from V and 7 bases from J; bases unmatched to any gene: 6. The CDR3 DNA sequence: TGCAGCGCACGGACAGGGCCGAATTCACCCCTCCACTTT. Its protein product is CSARTGPNSPLHF.

The chain employs TRBV4-3 and TRBJ2-5; 12 bases are shared with TRBD2. V lost 2 bases and J lost 3; bases outside the gene matches: 4. CDR1 is LGHNA, CDR2 YSLEER, per germline. There are 16 residues in the CDR3. CDR3 DNA sequence: TGCGCCAGCAGCCAAACCGCTAGCGGGGGGGAAGAGACCCAGTACTTC. It codes for CASSQTASGGEETQYF.

V and J are TRBV19 and TRBJ1-1; maybe TRBD1 (5 bases). The CDR3 covers 14 residues. V lost 3 bases and J lost 10, with 18 bases in between. Germline CDR1 reads LNHDA; CDR2 reads SQIVND (reference sequence). This CDR3 is CASSIGGVDSGAFF. The CDR3 DNA is TGTGCCAGTAGTATTGGAGGGGTAGATTCGGGAGCTTTCTTT.

The V gene is TRBV4-1, the J gene TRBJ1-4; possibly TRBD1 for D (6 bases). V shed 2 bases and J shed 7 bases, with 11 bases lying between them. Germline V gene sequence: CDR1 MGHRA, CDR2 YSYEKL. This CDR3 has 14 amino acids. The DNA of the CDR3 is TGCGCCAGCAGCCAAAGGGGGAAGGGTGAAAAACTGTTTTTT. Translated, it gives CASSQRGKGEKLFF.

This sequence joins TRBV5-1 and TRBJ2-7; 7 bases align to TRBD1. The ends lost 4 bases at V and 0 bases at J; junction bases unmatched: 7. The CDR3 sequence is 15 residues long. The germline V gene has CDR1 SGHRS and CDR2 YFSETQ. The CDR3 sequence is CASSPGQMSSYEQYF. The DNA for the CDR3 is TGCGCCAGCAGCCCGGGACAGATGAGCTCCTACGAGCAGTACTTC.

This chain links TRBV11-2 with TRBJ2-6, with D unclear. The length of the CDR3 is 15 residues. Germline V gives CDR1 SGHAT, CDR2 FQNNGV. Trimming pared 4 bases from V and 0 bases from J, leaving 7 bases between. This CDR3 reads CASSSLRSGANVLTF. The CDR3 DNA follows: TGTGCCAGCAGCTCCCTTCGCTCTGGGGCCAACGTCCTGACTTTC. Variable domain in full (rest from reference TRBV11-2 and TRBJ2-6): EAGVAQSPRYKIIEKRQSVAFWCNPISGHATLYWYQQILGQGPKLLIQFQNNGVVDDSQLPKDRFSAERLKGVDSTLKIQPAKLEDSAVYLCASSSLRSGANVLTFGAGSRLTVL.

The rearrangement links TRBV9 to TRBJ2-1; 12 bases agree with TRBD2. The V segment lost 0 bases and the J segment 8 bases; nucleotides outside the gene matches: 0. From germline, CDR1 is SGDLS and CDR2 YYNGEE. The CDR3 length is 14 residues. The CDR3: CASSVGLAGDEQFF. In DNA form, the CDR3 reads TGTGCCAGCAGCGTAGGACTAGCGGGGGATGAGCAGTTCTTC.

CDR3 in amino acids: CASSIDKNKYNEQFF. Here the CDR3 DNA reads TGTGCCAGTAGTATAGATAAGAACAAATACAATGAGCAGTTCTTC. This chain joins TRBV19 and TRBJ2-1; the D is unclear. Germline V lookup: CDR1 LNHDA, CDR2 SQIVND (reference sequence). CDR3 length: 15 residues. Trimming shortened V by 0 bases and J by 4 bases, and 10 bases separated the two germline ends.

This clone was counted once. In DNA, the CDR3 is TGTGCCAGCAGCTTTTTAAATTCACCCCTCCACTTT. Translating it yields CASSFLNSPLHF. This chain connects TRBV11-2 to TRBJ1-6, with D unresolved. The V gene lost 3 bases and the J gene lost 7 bases, with 4 bases spanning the gap. The CDR3 spans 12 residues. Germline V gene lookup returns CDR1 SGHAT and CDR2 FQNNGV.

About this clone itself: This CDR3 is also generated by other DNA sequences in the sample. The chain joins TRBV4-3 to TRBJ1-2; 7 nucleotides align to TRBD1. Germline CDR1 LGHNA, CDR2 YSLEER. V was pared by 4 bases and J by 9 bases, with 11 bases of the junction left unmatched. The CDR3 runs to 14 residues. This chain's CDR3 is CASSPDRGLRSYTF. The CDR3 DNA reads as TGCGCCAGCAGCCCTGATAGGGGGCTGCGCAGCTACACCTTC.

This chain connects TRBV14 to TRBJ1-3, with TRBD1 matching over 9 bases. The V gene end was trimmed by 0 bases and the J gene end by 4 bases; junction bases not matched to a gene: 4. Germline V gene data show CDR1 as SGHDN and CDR2 as FVKESK. This CDR3 comprises 16 residues. The CDR3 DNA follows: TGTGCCAGCAGCCAAGAAACAGGGGGCCCAGGAAACACCATATATTTT. Its protein product is CASSQETGGPGNTIYF.

The CDR3 loop reads CATSRDLGDEQFF. In nucleotides, the CDR3 is TGTGCCACCAGCAGAGATCTGGGCGATGAGCAGTTCTTC. The chain employs TRBV15 and TRBJ2-1, with D unclear. V lost 0 bases and J 8 bases, leaving 8 bases between the germline ends. Per the germline V gene, CDR1 is LNHNV and CDR2 is YYDKDF (reference sequence). The CDR3 loop spans 13 amino acids.

This rearrangement joins TRBV3-1 (or the pseudogene TRBV3-2) to TRBJ2-5; 7 bases fit TRBD2. Per germline, CDR1 LGHDT and CDR2 YNNKEL (reference sequence). Unmatched junction bases numbered 7, after V lost 1 base and J lost 5 bases. The length of the CDR3 is 15 residues. The CDR3 spells CASSQGGRGGETQYF. For the CDR3, the DNA is TGTGCCAGCAGCCAAGGCGGTCGCGGGGGTGAGACCCAGTACTTC.

This clone occurred a few times. The gene calls are TRBV14 and TRBJ1-6; 7 nucleotides align to TRBD1. Germline-derived CDR1 and CDR2 are SGHDN and FVKESK. Trimming took 3 bases from V and 0 from J; bases not matched to a gene: 2. This CDR3 region has 16 residues. The CDR3 DNA sequence: TGTGCCAGCAGCCAGACAGGGAGCTCCTATAATTCACCCCTCCACTTT. Its protein is CASSQTGSSYNSPLHF.

The chain is built from TRBV27 and TRBJ1-2, with a possible D match to TRBD1 (6 bases). Trimming removed 6 bases at V and 5 bases at J, with 19 bases between. Germline loops: CDR1 MNHEY, CDR2 SMNVEV (reference sequence). This CDR3 region has 15 residues. CDR3 nucleotides: TGTGCCAGCAGACAGAACAGGGAAAGGGGGTATGGCTACACCTTC. Protein sequence: CASRQNRERGYGYTF.

The J gene is TRBJ2-3, the V gene TRBV19; 12 nucleotides match TRBD2. CDR3 length equals 16 residues. CDR1 is LNHDA, CDR2 SQIVND, per germline (reference sequence). V gave up 6 bases and J gave up 5 bases; unmatched junction bases: 9. The CDR3 DNA reads TGTGCCAGTAGGCTTCCTAGCGGGGGGGCCGAAGATACGCAGTATTTT. Translated, it gives CASRLPSGGAEDTQYF.

The V and J genes are TRBV7-3 and TRBJ2-3; TRBD2 aligns across 11 bases. Germline V CDR1 and CDR2: SGHTA, FQGTGA. The CDR3 spans 18 residues. V lost 4 bases, J lost 2 bases, and 11 bases stayed unmatched. The CDR3 sequence is CASSSTLSGGAHTDTQYF. CDR3 DNA sequence: TGTGCCAGCAGCTCGACCCTTAGCGGGGGGGCTCACACAGATACGCAGTATTTT.

The genes are TRBV7-2 and TRBJ2-2; D ambiguous. V shed 4 bases and J shed 3 bases, with 12 bases lying between them. Germline CDR1 SGHTA, CDR2 FQGNSA. This CDR3 contains 15 residues. The CDR3 here is CASSSRAAYTGELFF. The CDR3 coding sequence is TGTGCCAGCAGCTCCCGCGCTGCGTACACCGGGGAGCTGTTTTTT.

The chain carries TRBV18 and TRBJ1-3; no reliable D call. V lost 2 bases and J 0 bases, leaving 14 bases between the germline ends. Germline V gene data show CDR1 as KGHSH and CDR2 as LQKENI. CDR3 size: 17 residues. CDR3 residues: CASSPEQLTTSGNTIYF. The CDR3 coding sequence is TGTGCCAGCTCACCAGAGCAGCTAACTACCTCTGGAAACACCATATATTTT.

The chain links TRBV7-9 to TRBJ1-2; perhaps TRBD1 as D (6 bases). Germline V gene lookup returns CDR1 SEHNR and CDR2 FQNEAQ (reference sequence). This CDR3 is 16 amino acids long. Trimming took 7 bases from V and 3 from J, leaving 21 bases between them. CDR3 nucleotides: TGTGCCAGCACCGACAGGTCGGCACGAATTCACTATGGCTACACCTTC. Amino acid sequence: CASTDRSARIHYGYTF.

V and J are TRBV6-2 or TRBV6-3 and TRBJ2-1, with 12 bases lining up with TRBD2. The CDR3 contains 15 residues. The V segment lost 5 bases and the J segment 8 bases; nucleotides outside the gene matches: 7. Germline V gives CDR1 MNHEY, CDR2 SVGEGT. The CDR3 DNA is TGTGCCAGCAGTGCGGCTAGCGGGGGGGCCGATGAGCAGTTCTTC. Translated: CASSAASGGADEQFF.

The rearrangement joins TRBV2 to TRBJ2-3; D may be TRBD1 (6 bases). V lost 0 bases, J lost 0 bases, and 22 bases lay in between. CDR1 and CDR2 (germline): SNHLY, FYNNEI. The CDR3 totals 20 residues. Here the CDR3 DNA reads TGTGCCAGCAGTGAAGCGCTTCAGGGGCCCAACAGGGAGAGCACAGATACGCAGTATTTT. This encodes CASSEALQGPNRESTDTQYF. Variable domain in full (rest from reference TRBV2 and TRBJ2-3): EPEVTQTPSHQVTQMGQEVILRCVPISNHLYFYWYRQILGQKVEFLVSFYNNEISEKSEIFDDQFSVERPDGSNFTLKIRSTKLEDSAMYFCASSEALQGPNRESTDTQYFGPGTRLTVL.

The V and J genes are TRBV5-4 and TRBJ2-1, with 7 nucleotides matching TRBD1. J gave up 2 bases and V 3 bases, and 5 bases lay outside the gene matches. The length of the CDR3 is 15 residues. Germline V CDR1 and CDR2: SGHNT, YYREEE (reference sequence). This CDR3 reads CASSSGTGAYNEQFF. In nucleotides, the CDR3 is TGTGCCAGCAGCTCGGGAACAGGGGCCTACAATGAGCAGTTCTTC.

The CDR3 region has the DNA TGTGCCAGCAGCCCGACTAGCGGGGGATACTACAATGAGCAGTTCTTC. Its protein is CASSPTSGGYYNEQFF. V is TRBV7-8 and J is TRBJ2-1; 12 positions agree with TRBD2. CDR3 length: 16 residues. CDR1 and CDR2 from the germline V gene are SGHVS and FQNEAQ. The junction had 5 bases not matched to a gene; V was cut back by 5 bases and J by 3 bases.

The rearrangement links TRBV7-2 to TRBJ2-7, with TRBD2 as a possible D gene (7 bases). The CDR3 is 15 residues long. Germline CDR1 is SGHTA and CDR2 is FQGNSA. The V end was cut by 4 bases, the J end by 2 bases, with 15 bases between. CDR3 amino acids: CASSSQGGGAYEQYF. CDR3 DNA sequence: TGTGCCAGCAGCTCCCAAGGGGGGGGAGCCTACGAGCAGTACTTC.

The chain employs TRBV5-5 and TRBJ2-4; D is undetermined. Germline CDR1 SGHKS, CDR2 YYEKEE (reference sequence). Deletions cut 2 bases from V and 0 bases from J, with 6 bases between. The CDR3 has 14 amino acids. The CDR3 loop reads CASSFSLAKNIQYF. The CDR3 DNA follows: TGTGCCAGCAGCTTTTCACTAGCCAAAAACATTCAGTACTTC.